The clone carrying this T cell receptor (beta chain) was observed at least ten times. Its antigen is unknown. The sample comes from a study of response to subunit inactivated influenza vaccine. TCRdb reanalysed the RT-PCR reads using MiXCR and keeps one entry per CDR3 protein. The sample has around 750,000 distinct CDR3 sequences, around 20% seen once; the top ten hold roughly 10%. Study results and limitations: Seasonal influenza vaccination, on each occasion, was suggested by the authors to recruit few new T cells.

The CDR3 runs to 16 residues. V was cut by 0 bases and J by 7 bases, with 17 bases left in between. CDR1 is SGDLS, CDR2 YYNGEE, per germline. The rearrangement uses TRBV9 and TRBJ2-1; D possibly corresponds to TRBD2 (5 bases). The sequenced sample was PBMCs from blood, obtained more than 4 days after vaccination. This TCR derives from a man aged 50-60 years who received an inactivated influenza vaccine. CDR3 nucleotide sequence: TGTGCCAGCAGCGTAGAGTCCTTCCGGGGAAGGAATGAGCAGTTCTTC. Translated: CASSVESFRGRNEQFF.